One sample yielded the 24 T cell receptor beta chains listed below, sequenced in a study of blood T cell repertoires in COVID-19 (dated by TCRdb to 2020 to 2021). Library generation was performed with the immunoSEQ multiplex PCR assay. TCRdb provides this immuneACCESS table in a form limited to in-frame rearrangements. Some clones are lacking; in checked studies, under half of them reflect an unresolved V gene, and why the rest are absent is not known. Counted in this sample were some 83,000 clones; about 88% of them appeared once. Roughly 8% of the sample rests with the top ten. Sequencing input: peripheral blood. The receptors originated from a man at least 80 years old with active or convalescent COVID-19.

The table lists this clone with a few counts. The CDR3 DNA sequence: TGCAGCGTCTCCGGGACAGGGGGCGGAGGCTACACCTTC. It specifies CSVSGTGGGGYTF. The chain couples TRBV29-1 to TRBJ1-2; 12 positions match TRBD1. V was pared by 6 bases and J by 8 bases, with 7 bases of the junction left unmatched. CDR1 SQVTM and CDR2 ANQGSEA come from the germline V gene. This CDR3 spans 13 amino acids.

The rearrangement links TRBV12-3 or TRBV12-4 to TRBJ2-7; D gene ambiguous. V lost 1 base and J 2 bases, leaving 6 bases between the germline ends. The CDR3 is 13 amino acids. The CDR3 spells CASSLGLPYEQYV. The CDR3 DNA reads TGTGCCAGCAGTTTAGGTCTTCCCTACGAGCAGTACGTC.

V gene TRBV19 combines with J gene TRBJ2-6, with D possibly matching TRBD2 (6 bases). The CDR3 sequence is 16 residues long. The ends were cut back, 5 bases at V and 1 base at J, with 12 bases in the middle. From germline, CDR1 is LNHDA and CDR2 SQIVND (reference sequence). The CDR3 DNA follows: TGTGCCAGTAGTCTCCACGGGGGTTCTGGGGCCAACGTCCTGACTTTC. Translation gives CASSLHGGSGANVLTF.

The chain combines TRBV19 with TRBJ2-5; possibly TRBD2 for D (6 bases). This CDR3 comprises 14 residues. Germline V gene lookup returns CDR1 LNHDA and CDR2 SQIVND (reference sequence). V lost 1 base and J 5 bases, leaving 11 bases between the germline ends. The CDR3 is CASSIAAGTETQYF. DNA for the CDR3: TGTGCCAGTAGTATAGCGGCGGGAACGGAGACCCAGTACTTC. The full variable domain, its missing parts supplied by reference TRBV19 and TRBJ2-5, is DGGITQSPKYLFRKEGQNVTLSCEQNLNHDAMYWYRQDPGQGLRLIYYSQIVNDFQKGDIAEGYSVSREKKESFPLTVTSAQKNPTAFYLCASSIAAGTETQYFGPGTRLLVL.

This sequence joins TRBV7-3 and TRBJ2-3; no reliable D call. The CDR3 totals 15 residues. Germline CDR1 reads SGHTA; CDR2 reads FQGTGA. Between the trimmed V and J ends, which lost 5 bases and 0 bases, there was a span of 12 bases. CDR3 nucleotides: TGTGCCAGCAGCATGGGCCGATACAGCACAGATACGCAGTATTTT. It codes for CASSMGRYSTDTQYF.

Here the CDR3 reads CASSQALGTGRGGYTF. CDR3 nucleotide sequence: TGTGCCAGCAGCCAAGCCCTCGGGACAGGGCGCGGAGGCTACACCTTC. The rearrangement joins TRBV3-1 (or the pseudogene TRBV3-2) to TRBJ1-2, with 9 bases lining up with TRBD1. There are 16 residues in the CDR3. V was pared by 1 base and J by 8 bases, with 11 bases of the junction left unmatched. CDR1 is LGHDT and CDR2 is YNNKEL in the germline V gene (reference sequence).

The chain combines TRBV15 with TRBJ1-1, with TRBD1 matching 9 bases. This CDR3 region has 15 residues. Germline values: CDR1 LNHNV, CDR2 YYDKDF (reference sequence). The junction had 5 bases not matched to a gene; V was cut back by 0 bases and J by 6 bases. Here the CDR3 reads CATSRDRDRVSEAFF. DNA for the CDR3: TGTGCCACCAGCAGAGATCGGGACAGGGTGTCTGAAGCTTTCTTT.

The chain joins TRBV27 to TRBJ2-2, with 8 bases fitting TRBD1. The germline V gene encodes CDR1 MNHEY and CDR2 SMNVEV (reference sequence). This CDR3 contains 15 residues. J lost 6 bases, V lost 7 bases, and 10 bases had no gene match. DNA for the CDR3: TGTGCCAGCAAGGGGCAGGGGGCGATCCCCGGGGAGCTGTTTTTT. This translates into CASKGQGAIPGELFF.

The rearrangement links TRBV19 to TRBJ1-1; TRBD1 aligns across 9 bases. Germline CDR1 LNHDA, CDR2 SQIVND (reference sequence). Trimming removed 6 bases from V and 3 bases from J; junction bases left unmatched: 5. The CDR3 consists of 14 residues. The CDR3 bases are TGTGCCAGTAGCCCGTGGACAGGGGACACTGAAGCTTTCTTT. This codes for CASSPWTGDTEAFF.

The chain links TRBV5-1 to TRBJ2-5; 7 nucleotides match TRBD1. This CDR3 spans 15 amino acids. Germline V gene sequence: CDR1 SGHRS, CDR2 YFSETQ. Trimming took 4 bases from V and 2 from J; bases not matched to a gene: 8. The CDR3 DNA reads TGCGCCAGCAGCCGACAGGGTGGTGGGCAAGAGACCCAGTACTTC. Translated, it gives CASSRQGGGQETQYF.

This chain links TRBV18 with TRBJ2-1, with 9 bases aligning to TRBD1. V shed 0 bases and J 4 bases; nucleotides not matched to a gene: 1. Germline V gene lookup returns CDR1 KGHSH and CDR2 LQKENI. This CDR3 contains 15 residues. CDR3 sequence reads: CASSPPGTGYNEQFF. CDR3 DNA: TGTGCCAGCTCACCACCAGGGACAGGGTACAATGAGCAGTTCTTC.

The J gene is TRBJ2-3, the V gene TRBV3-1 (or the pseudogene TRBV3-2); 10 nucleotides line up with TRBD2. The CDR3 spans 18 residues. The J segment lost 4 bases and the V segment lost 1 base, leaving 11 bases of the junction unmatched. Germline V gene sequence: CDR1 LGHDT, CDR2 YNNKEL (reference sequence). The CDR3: CASSQVVRAGGRSDTQYF. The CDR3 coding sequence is TGTGCCAGCAGCCAAGTAGTTAGAGCGGGGGGGCGGTCAGATACGCAGTATTTT.

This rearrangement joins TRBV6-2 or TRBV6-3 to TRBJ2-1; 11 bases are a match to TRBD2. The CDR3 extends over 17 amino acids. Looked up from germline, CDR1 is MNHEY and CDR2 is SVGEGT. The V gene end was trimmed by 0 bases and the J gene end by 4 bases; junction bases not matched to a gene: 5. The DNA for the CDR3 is TGTGCCAGCAGTTACTCACTGACTAGCGGGACGTACAATGAGCAGTTCTTC. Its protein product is CASSYSLTSGTYNEQFF.

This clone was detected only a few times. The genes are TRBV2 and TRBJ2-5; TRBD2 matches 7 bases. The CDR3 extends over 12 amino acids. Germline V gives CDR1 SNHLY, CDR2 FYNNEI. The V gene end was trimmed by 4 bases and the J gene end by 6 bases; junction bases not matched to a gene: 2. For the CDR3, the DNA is TGTGCCAGCAGTGTACTAGCGAAGACCCAGTACTTC. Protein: CASSVLAKTQYF.

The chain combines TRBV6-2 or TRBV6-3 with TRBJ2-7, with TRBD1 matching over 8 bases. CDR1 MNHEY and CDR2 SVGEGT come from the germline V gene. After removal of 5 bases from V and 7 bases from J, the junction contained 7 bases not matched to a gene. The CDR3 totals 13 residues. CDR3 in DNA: TGTGCCAGCAGTATAGGACAGGGTTGGGAGCAGTACGTC. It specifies CASSIGQGWEQYV.

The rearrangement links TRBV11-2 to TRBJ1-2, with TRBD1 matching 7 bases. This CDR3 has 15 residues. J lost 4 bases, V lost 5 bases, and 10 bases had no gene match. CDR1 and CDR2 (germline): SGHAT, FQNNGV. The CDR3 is CASSQQQGRPYGYTF. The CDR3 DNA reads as TGTGCCAGCAGCCAACAACAGGGGCGCCCCTATGGCTACACCTTC.

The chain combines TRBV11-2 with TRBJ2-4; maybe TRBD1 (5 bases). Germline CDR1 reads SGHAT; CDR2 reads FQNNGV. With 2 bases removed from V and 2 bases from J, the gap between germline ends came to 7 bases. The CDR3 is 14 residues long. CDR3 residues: CASSLMGPKNIQYF. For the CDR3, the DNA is TGTGCCAGCAGCTTAATGGGGCCCAAAAACATTCAGTACTTC.

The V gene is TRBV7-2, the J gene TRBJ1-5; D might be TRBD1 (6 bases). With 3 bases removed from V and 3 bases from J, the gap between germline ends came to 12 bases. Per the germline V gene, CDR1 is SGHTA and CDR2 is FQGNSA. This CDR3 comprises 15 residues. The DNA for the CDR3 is TGTGCCAGCAGCTTCCGTAGGACAGACAATCAGCCCCAGCATTTT. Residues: CASSFRRTDNQPQHF.

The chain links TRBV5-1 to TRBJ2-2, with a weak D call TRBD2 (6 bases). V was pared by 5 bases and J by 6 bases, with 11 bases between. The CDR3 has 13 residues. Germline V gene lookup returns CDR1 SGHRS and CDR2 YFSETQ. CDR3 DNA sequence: TGCGCCAGCAGTTTTACTAGCTCCGGGGAGCTGTTTTTT. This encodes CASSFTSSGELFF. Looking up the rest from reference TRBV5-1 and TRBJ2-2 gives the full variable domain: KAGVTQTPRYLIKTRGQQVTLSCSPISGHRSVSWYQQTPGQGLQFLFEYFSETQRNKGNFPGRFSGRQFSNSRSEMNVSTLELGDSALYLCASSFTSSGELFFGEGSRLTVL.

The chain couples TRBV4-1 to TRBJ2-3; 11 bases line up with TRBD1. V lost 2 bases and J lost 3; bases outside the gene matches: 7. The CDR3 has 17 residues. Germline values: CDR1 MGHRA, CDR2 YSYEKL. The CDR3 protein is CASSQSRTGGATDTQYF. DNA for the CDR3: TGCGCCAGCAGCCAATCCCGGACAGGGGGCGCAACAGATACGCAGTATTTT.

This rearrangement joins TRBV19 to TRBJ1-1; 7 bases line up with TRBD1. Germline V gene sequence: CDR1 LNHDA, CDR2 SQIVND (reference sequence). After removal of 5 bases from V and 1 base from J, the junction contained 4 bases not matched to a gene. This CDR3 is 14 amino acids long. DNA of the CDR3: TGTGCCAGTAGTCAACAGGGGAAGAACACTGAAGCTTTCTTT. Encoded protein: CASSQQGKNTEAFF.

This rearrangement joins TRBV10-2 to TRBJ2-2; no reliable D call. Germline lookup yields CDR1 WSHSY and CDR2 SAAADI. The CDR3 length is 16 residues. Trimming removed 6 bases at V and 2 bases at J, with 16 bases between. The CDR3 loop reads CASSVFLSVNTGELFF. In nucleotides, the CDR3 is TGCGCCAGCAGCGTTTTTTTGTCAGTTAACACCGGGGAGCTGTTTTTT.

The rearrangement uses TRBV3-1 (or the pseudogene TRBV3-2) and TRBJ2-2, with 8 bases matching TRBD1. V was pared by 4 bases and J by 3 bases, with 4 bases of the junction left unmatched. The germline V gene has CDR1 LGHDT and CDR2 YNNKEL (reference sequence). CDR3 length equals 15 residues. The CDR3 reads CASSLGTGYTGELFF. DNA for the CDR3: TGTGCCAGCAGCCTCGGGACAGGATACACCGGGGAGCTGTTTTTT.

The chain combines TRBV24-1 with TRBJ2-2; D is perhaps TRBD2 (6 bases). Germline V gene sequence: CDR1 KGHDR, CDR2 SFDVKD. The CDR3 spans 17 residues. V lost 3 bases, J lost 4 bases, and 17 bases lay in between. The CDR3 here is CATSDRPPRGTTGELFF. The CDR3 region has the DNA TGTGCCACCAGTGATCGCCCTCCCCGGGGGACCACCGGGGAGCTGTTTTTT.